This record looks at one T cell receptor (beta chain) sequence and its context. The target antigen is unknown. PCR used 60 Vbeta primers and 13 Jbeta primers. Assay used: immunoSEQ multiplex PCR; TCRdb lists only in-frame clones, some missing. The sample holds roughly 130,000 clones, 66% seen once. The V end lost 0 bases, the J end lost 0 bases, and 7 bases lay between the germline ends. Germline-derived CDR1 and CDR2 are SGDLS and YYNGEE. This CDR3 has 16 amino acids. The sample is drawn from a study of cytomegalovirus exposure and HLA in healthy donors. Study-level points and caveats: CMV serostatus alone was available as immune exposure information.

The rearrangement joins TRBV9 to TRBJ2-6; D remains ambiguous. This receptor was taken from a man younger than 30 in good health and CMV-seronegative. The sample was PBMCs. CDR3 protein: CASSVGASSGANVLTF. The CDR3 nucleotides are TGTGCCAGCAGCGTAGGGGCCAGCTCTGGGGCCAACGTCCTGACTTTC.